Shown below are 22 T cell receptor beta chains from a single sample sequenced in a study of T cells after posttransplantation cyclophosphamide. Cyclophosphamide on days +3 and +4 followed busulfan-fludarabine conditioning and a marrow graft. TCRdb keeps only in-frame clones here, not all; method: immunoSEQ multiplex PCR. The sample contains approximately 2,600 clones, none occurring once; 9.4% lies in the top ten. The material sequenced was PBMCs, taken 32 days after allogeneic stem cell transplant with posttransplant cyclophosphamide. The receptors come from a female patient aged 45 to 65 who received an allogeneic stem cell transplant from a related donor, was CMV-positive, and had no GVHD. The graft donor may have contributed some T cells.

This clone was detected ten times or more. The chain recombines TRBV30 with TRBJ1-5; D call uncertain. This CDR3 region has 14 residues. V was shortened by 1 base and J by 5 bases, with 12 bases between the two germline ends. In germline, CDR1 is GTSNPN, CDR2 SVGIG (reference sequence). In DNA form, the CDR3 reads TGTGCCTGGAGTGGGAGTCAGCGGTATCAGCCCCAGCATTTT. This encodes CAWSGSQRYQPQHF.

This clone has a count of ten or more. The chain employs TRBV15 and TRBJ2-7, with D uncertain. CDR1 is LNHNV and CDR2 is YYDKDF in the germline V gene (reference sequence). This CDR3 region has 16 residues. Trimming shortened V by 0 bases and J by 0 bases, and 12 bases separated the two germline ends. The CDR3: CATSREGYGSSYEQYF. The CDR3, as DNA: TGTGCCACCAGCAGAGAAGGGTACGGTAGCTCCTACGAGCAGTACTTC. Full variable domain (rest looked up from reference TRBV15 and TRBJ2-7): DAMVIQNPRYQVTQFGKPVTLSCSQTLNHNVMYWYQQKSSQAPKLLFHYYDKDFNNEADTPDNFQSRRPNTSFCFLDIRSPGLGDTAMYLCATSREGYGSSYEQYFGPGTRLTVT.

This clone was seen repeatedly, ten times or more. The gene calls are TRBV27 and TRBJ2-2; no clear D. The length of the CDR3 is 12 residues. V lost 2 bases and J 9 bases, leaving 7 bases between the germline ends. CDR1 and CDR2 (germline): MNHEY, SMNVEV (reference sequence). The CDR3 loop reads CASSLNNRELFF. The CDR3 DNA is TGTGCCAGCAGTTTAAACAACAGGGAGCTGTTTTTT.

This clone was detected many times. The chain couples TRBV27 to TRBJ2-7, with D tentatively TRBD1 (5 bases). Germline V gene data show CDR1 as MNHEY and CDR2 as SMNVEV (reference sequence). There are 16 residues in the CDR3. V was shortened by 5 bases and J by 3 bases, with 20 bases between the two germline ends. This CDR3 is CASSPQVSGRRYEQYF. The CDR3 DNA reads TGTGCCAGCAGTCCACAGGTTTCAGGAAGACGCTACGAGCAGTACTTC.

This clone ranks as medium-sized. This chain uses TRBV30 with TRBJ1-1; D possibly corresponds to TRBD1 (5 bases). Germline lookup yields CDR1 GTSNPN and CDR2 SVGIG (reference sequence). The CDR3 is 13 residues long. V was trimmed by 2 bases and J by 2 bases, leaving 9 bases between them. CDR3 sequence (DNA): TGTGCCTGGAGTTCCCAGGGCAACACTGAAGCTTTCTTT. This translates into CAWSSQGNTEAFF.

In this sample, this clone turned up a few times. The chain recombines TRBV7-8 with TRBJ2-3, with D perhaps TRBD2 (7 bases). There are 15 residues in the CDR3. Germline assignment: CDR1 SGHVS and CDR2 FQNEAQ. The ends were cut back, 6 bases at V and 6 bases at J, with 19 bases in the middle. The CDR3 DNA is TGTGCCAGCAGTTTCGGAAGGGGGGGAGGGGATACGCAGTATTTT. As protein: CASSFGRGGGDTQYF.

This clone occurred a few times. This may be a read error: a much more frequent sequence differs by one nucleotide. The rearrangement uses TRBV5-1 and TRBJ1-1, with D perhaps matching TRBD1 (6 bases). Germline V CDR1 and CDR2: SGHRS, YFSETQ. The CDR3 covers 14 residues. The CDR3 sequence: CASSLERGNTGAFF. CDR3 nucleotides: TGCGCCAGCAGCTTGGAGAGGGGGAACACTGGAGCTTTCTTT.

This clone was counted ten times or more. The gene calls are TRBV4-3 and TRBJ1-3, with 11 positions matching TRBD1. The J segment lost 2 bases and the V segment lost 2 bases, leaving 5 bases of the junction unmatched. There are 17 residues in the CDR3. Germline CDR1 and CDR2: LGHNA and YSLEER. CDR3 sequence reads: CASSQNPGQGAGNTIYF. The DNA for the CDR3 is TGCGCCAGCAGCCAAAACCCGGGACAGGGGGCTGGAAACACCATATATTTT.

This clone qualifies as medium-sized. The same CDR3 also results from other DNA sequences found in this sample. The chain links TRBV19 to TRBJ2-6; no firm D call. Trimming took 3 bases from V and 4 from J, leaving 7 bases between them. Germline V lookup: CDR1 LNHDA, CDR2 SQIVND (reference sequence). The CDR3 spans 14 residues. CDR3 residues: CASSIGSGANVLTF. DNA of the CDR3: TGTGCCAGTAGTATCGGTTCGGGGGCCAACGTCCTGACTTTC.

This clone was observed a few times. V gene TRBV24-1 combines with J gene TRBJ2-5, with a weak D call TRBD2 (6 bases). V was shortened by 3 bases and J by 2 bases, with 15 bases between the two germline ends. The germline CDR1 and CDR2 sequences are KGHDR and SFDVKD. The CDR3 totals 16 residues. This CDR3 reads CATSDPASRGQETQYF. In DNA, the CDR3 is TGTGCCACCAGTGATCCAGCCTCCCGGGGGCAAGAGACCCAGTACTTC.

This clone has at least ten counts. The chain carries TRBV28 and TRBJ2-5, with 9 bases that match TRBD2. The CDR3 consists of 16 residues. J was trimmed by 1 base and V by 8 bases; bases with no gene match: 11. Germline V gene data show CDR1 as MDHEN and CDR2 as SYDVKM. In DNA form, the CDR3 reads TGTGCCAGCGCGGGGGGGGCTAGCGGGACCCAAGAGACCCAGTACTTC. Protein sequence: CASAGGASGTQETQYF.

This clone was counted many times. The CDR3 bases are TGTGCCAGCAGCTTGACAGGGCAGAGAGAAGAGACCCAGTACTTC. Translation: CASSLTGQREETQYF. This rearrangement joins TRBV5-8 to TRBJ2-5; the D gene is possibly TRBD1 (6 bases). The CDR3 runs 15 residues. Trimming removed 1 base at V and 3 bases at J, with 13 bases between. Per germline, CDR1 SGHTS and CDR2 YDEGEE.

By share, this clone ranks as medium-sized. The rearrangement joins TRBV6-5 to TRBJ1-2; tentatively, D is TRBD1 (5 bases). This CDR3 comprises 15 residues. Trimming took 2 bases from V and 4 from J, leaving 14 bases between them. The germline CDR1 and CDR2 sequences are MNHEY and SVGAGI. CDR3 sequence: CASSYQSGAPYGYTF. The CDR3 coding sequence is TGTGCCAGCAGTTACCAAAGCGGGGCTCCCTATGGCTACACCTTC.

By sample share, this clone is medium-sized. The chain uses TRBV19 and TRBJ1-1; TRBD1 agrees at 7 bases. From germline, CDR1 is LNHDA and CDR2 SQIVND (reference sequence). Trimming removed 5 bases from V and 4 bases from J; junction bases left unmatched: 7. The CDR3 runs to 14 residues. The CDR3 DNA is TGTGCCAGTAGTTGGGGACAGAGGTCCACTGAAGCTTTCTTT. This gives the protein CASSWGQRSTEAFF.

In this sample, this clone turned up many times. The rearrangement links TRBV5-6 to TRBJ2-3, with 9 bases fitting TRBD1. The CDR3 consists of 14 residues. Germline lookup yields CDR1 SGHDT and CDR2 YYEEEE. The V and J ends lost 3 bases and 5 bases, in that order; junction bases with no gene match: 4. For the CDR3, the DNA is TGTGCCAGCAGCTCCTACAGGGGGCTAGATACGCAGTATTTT. This codes for CASSSYRGLDTQYF.

In this sample, this clone turned up many times. V usage is TRBV5-1 and J usage is TRBJ1-3, with a possible D match to TRBD1 (5 bases). Trimming removed 1 base at V and 2 bases at J, with 13 bases between. Germline V gives CDR1 SGHRS, CDR2 YFSETQ. This CDR3 is built from 16 residues. CDR3 in amino acids: CASSLNVAGPGNTIYF. CDR3 sequence (DNA): TGCGCCAGCAGCTTGAACGTGGCGGGGCCTGGAAACACCATATATTTT.

This clone has ten or more counts. In DNA, the CDR3 is TGTGCCAGCAGTTTGACGGGGGGCGATCAGCCCCAGCATTTT. Its protein is CASSLTGGDQPQHF. The rearrangement uses TRBV6-6 and TRBJ1-5; D possibly corresponds to TRBD1 (6 bases). The CDR3 extends over 14 amino acids. V lost 4 bases to trimming and J lost 5 bases, with 12 bases between them. Germline V lookup: CDR1 MNHNY, CDR2 SVGAGI (reference sequence).

This clone was recorded many times. The genes are TRBV5-6 and TRBJ2-1, with TRBD2 as a possible D gene (6 bases). Trimming shortened V by 0 bases and J by 3 bases, and 10 bases separated the two germline ends. The CDR3 is 15 residues long. CDR1 and CDR2 from the germline V gene are SGHDT and YYEEEE. CDR3 sequence (DNA): TGTGCCAGCAGCTTGGTTAGCGGATTCTACAATGAGCAGTTCTTC. Amino acids: CASSLVSGFYNEQFF.

This clone turned up a few times. V is TRBV7-3 and J is TRBJ2-1; a weak D match, TRBD2 (6 bases). Germline V CDR1 and CDR2: SGHTA, FQGTGA. The CDR3 totals 15 residues. Trimming took 3 bases from V and 4 from J, leaving 13 bases between them. DNA of the CDR3: TGTGCCAGCAGCTTGGATCCGGGACTTTACAATGAGCAGTTCTTC. Encoded protein: CASSLDPGLYNEQFF.

By share of the sample, this clone is medium-sized. V gene TRBV9 combines with J gene TRBJ1-4, with a tentative D call TRBD1 (6 bases). Looked up from germline, CDR1 is SGDLS and CDR2 is YYNGEE. The CDR3 is 14 residues long. The germline V and J ends were trimmed by 0 bases and 8 bases, with 11 bases remaining between them. This chain's CDR3 is CASSVGAGVEKLFF. CDR3 sequence (DNA): TGTGCCAGCAGCGTAGGGGCAGGGGTAGAAAAACTGTTTTTT.

This clone was recorded at least ten times. V usage is TRBV7-9 and J usage is TRBJ1-2; D gene uncertain. The germline V and J ends were trimmed by 1 base and 4 bases, with 13 bases remaining between them. Per germline, CDR1 SEHNR and CDR2 FQNEAQ (reference sequence). This CDR3 is 15 amino acids long. CDR3 bases: TGTGCCAGCAGCTTAGTCGGTGCGGGCCTCTATGGCTACACCTTC. Residues: CASSLVGAGLYGYTF.

By proportion, this clone is medium-sized. The rearrangement joins TRBV5-1 to TRBJ2-3, with unresolved D. The germline V gene encodes CDR1 SGHRS and CDR2 YFSETQ. Deletions cut 5 bases from V and 2 bases from J, with 6 bases between. This CDR3 is built from 12 residues. As DNA, the CDR3 is TGCGCCAGCAGTGTTATCACAGATACGCAGTATTTT. This encodes CASSVITDTQYF.